This is a list of T cell receptor beta chains from one sample in a study of OX40 agonist ivuxolimab in advanced cancers. Sequencing used immunoSEQ multiplex PCR; TCRdb keeps in-frame clones, though not all of them. This table holds fewer than 80,000 clones, roughly four fifths found once. The sequencing used CD4+ or CD8+ T cells sorted from blood, collected in a trial of the OX40 agonist ivuxolimab. Every receptor here comes from an adult with an advanced solid tumor such as melanoma, head and neck, liver or kidney cancer. Each CDR3 is given with its conserved first and last residue. A D gene is named only where the DNA matches it firmly. Some rows have no size entry. The others give once, few or many, or a class for an expanded clone.

J | size | V | D | CDR3 | DNA
TRBJ1-2 | . | TRBV19 | . | CASSDRSYGYTF | TGTGCCAGTAGTGACAGGAGCTATGGCTACACCTTC
TRBJ1-3 | . | TRBV5-1 | . | CASRSRTGSGNTIYF | TGCGCCAGCAGATCGAGGACGGGCTCTGGAAACACCATATATTTT
TRBJ2-3 | . | TRBV5-4 | TRBD2 | CASTPTSGGTDTQYF | TGTGCCAGCACCCCCACTAGCGGGGGGACAGATACGCAGTATTTT
TRBJ2-2 | . | TRBV5-8 | TRBD2 | CASSLAGTSGNTGELFF | TGTGCCAGCAGCTTGGCCGGGACTAGCGGTAACACCGGGGAGCTGTTTTTT
TRBJ1-5 | . | TRBV5-3 | . | CARSLREGRGGNQPQHF | TGTGCCAGAAGCTTGAGGGAGGGGAGGGGAGGCAATCAGCCCCAGCATTTT
TRBJ2-3 | . | TRBV28 | . | CASSLSSRILGDTQYF | TGTGCCAGCAGTTTATCTAGCAGGATACTTGGGGATACGCAGTATTTT
TRBJ2-1 | . | TRBV4-1 | TRBD1 | CASSQAGRGFNEQFF | TGCGCCAGCAGCCAAGCTGGCAGGGGGTTTAATGAGCAGTTCTTC
TRBJ1-5 | . | TRBV7-7 | . | CASAEGVNQPQHF | TGTGCTAGCGCAGAGGGTGTCAATCAGCCCCAGCATTTT
TRBJ2-3 | . | TRBV4-1 | . | CASSQYSSPSTDTQYF | TGCGCCAGCAGCCAGTACAGTTCTCCTAGCACAGATACGCAGTATTTT
TRBJ2-5 | . | TRBV7-2 | . | CASSLDRGTQYF | TGTGCCAGCAGCTTAGATAGAGGGACCCAGTACTTC
TRBJ2-3 | once | TRBV5-4 | TRBD1 | CASSLTPTGSTDTQYF | TGTGCCAGCAGCCTAACGCCGACAGGGTCCACAGATACGCAGTATTTT
TRBJ2-3 | . | TRBV6-6 | TRBD2 | CASSFPLAGSTDTQYF | TGTGCCAGCAGCTTCCCTCTAGCGGGGAGCACAGATACGCAGTATTTT
TRBJ2-1 | . | TRBV7-3 | TRBD1 | CASSSGQTINEQFF | TGTGCCAGCAGCTCGGGACAGACGATCAATGAGCAGTTCTTC
TRBJ2-4 | . | TRBV7-9 | . | CASSTDRSRNIQYF | TGTGCCAGCAGCACCGACAGATCGCGTAACATTCAGTACTTC
TRBJ1-5 | . | TRBV19 | . | CASTGSGTINQPQHF | TGTGCCAGTACGGGGTCGGGAACAATAAATCAGCCCCAGCATTTT
TRBJ2-7 | . | TRBV19 | TRBD1 | CASSNPSGQGLVEQYF | TGTGCCAGTAGTAACCCCTCCGGACAGGGGTTGGTCGAGCAGTACTTC
TRBJ2-3 | . | TRBV6-4 | TRBD2 | CASSDSRGGARDTQYF | TGTGCCAGCAGTGACTCTCGCGGGGGGGCCAGGGATACGCAGTATTTT
TRBJ2-1 | . | TRBV5-1 | TRBD2 | CASRFSGGYNEQFF | TGCGCCAGCAGGTTTAGCGGGGGCTACAATGAGCAGTTCTTC
TRBJ2-5 | . | TRBV5-6 | . | CASSLFLGQETQYF | TGTGCCAGCAGCTTGTTCTTGGGCCAAGAGACCCAGTACTTC
TRBJ2-1 | . | TRBV6-6 | TRBD2 | CASSYPTGGGAVEQFF | TGTGCCAGCAGTTACCCTACTGGCGGGGGGGCGGTTGAGCAGTTCTTC
TRBJ2-1 | . | TRBV19 | . | CASSIESGTPYNEQFF | TGTGCCAGTAGTATAGAGTCCGGGACGCCATACAATGAGCAGTTCTTC
TRBJ1-2 | . | TRBV7-9 | . | CASTSFRSYGYTF | TGTGCCAGCACCTCCTTTAGAAGTTATGGCTACACCTTC
TRBJ1-5 | . | TRBV19 | . | CASSRVIVKAQPQHF | TGTGCCAGTAGTAGAGTTATCGTGAAGGCTCAGCCCCAGCATTTT
TRBJ2-5 | . | TRBV5-6 | . | CASSFSGAKETQYF | TGTGCCAGCAGCTTTAGCGGAGCTAAAGAGACCCAGTACTTC
TRBJ1-1 | . | TRBV5-1 | . | CASKEQTNTEAFF | TGCGCCAGCAAGGAACAAACGAACACTGAAGCTTTCTTT
TRBJ2-2 | few | TRBV11-2 | . | CASSLVYIAGELFF | TGTGCCAGCAGCTTAGTATATATTGCCGGGGAGCTGTTTTTT
TRBJ1-6 | . | TRBV18 | . | CASSPSKGEGSPLHF | TGTGCCAGCTCACCCTCCAAAGGGGAGGGTTCACCCCTCCACTTT
TRBJ2-3 | . | TRBV5-1 | TRBD2 | CASSFGGGEADTQYF | TGCGCCAGCAGCTTCGGCGGGGGGGAGGCAGATACGCAGTATTTT
TRBJ2-3 | once | TRBV27 | TRBD2 | CASSPLRRGLLLLSTDTQYF | TGTGCCAGCAGCCCCTTGAGGCGGGGACTATTGTTGCTTAGCACAGATACGCAGTATTTT
TRBJ1-5 | . | TRBV5-8 | . | CASSLERGNQPQHF | TGTGCCAGCAGCTTGGAAAGGGGGAATCAGCCCCAGCATTTT
TRBJ1-2 | . | TRBV19 | TRBD1 | CASSPQRGRDYGYTF | TGTGCCAGTAGTCCGCAGAGGGGGCGCGACTATGGCTACACCTTC